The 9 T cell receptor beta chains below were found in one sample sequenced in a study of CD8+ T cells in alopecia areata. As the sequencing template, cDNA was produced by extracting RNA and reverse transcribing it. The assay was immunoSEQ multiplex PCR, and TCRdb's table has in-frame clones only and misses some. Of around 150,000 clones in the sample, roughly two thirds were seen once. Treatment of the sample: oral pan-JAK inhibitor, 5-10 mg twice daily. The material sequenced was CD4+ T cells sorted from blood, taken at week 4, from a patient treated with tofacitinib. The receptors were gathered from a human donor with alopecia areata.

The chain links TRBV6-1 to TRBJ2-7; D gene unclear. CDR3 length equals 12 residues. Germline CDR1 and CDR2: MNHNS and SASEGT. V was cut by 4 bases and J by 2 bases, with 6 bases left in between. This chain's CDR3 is CASSAQTYEQYF. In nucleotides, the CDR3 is TGTGCCAGCAGTGCCCAAACCTACGAGCAGTACTTC.

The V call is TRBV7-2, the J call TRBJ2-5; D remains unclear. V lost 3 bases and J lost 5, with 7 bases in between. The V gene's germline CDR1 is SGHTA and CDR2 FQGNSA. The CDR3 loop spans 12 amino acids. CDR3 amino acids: CASSFALETQYF. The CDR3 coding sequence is TGTGCCAGCAGCTTTGCGTTGGAGACCCAGTACTTC.

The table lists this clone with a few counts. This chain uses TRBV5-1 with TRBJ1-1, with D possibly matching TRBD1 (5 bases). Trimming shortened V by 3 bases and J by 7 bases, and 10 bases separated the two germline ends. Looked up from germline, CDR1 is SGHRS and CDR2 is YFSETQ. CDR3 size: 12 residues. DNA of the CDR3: TGCGCCAGCAGCTCCCGGGACGGTGAAGCTTTCTTT. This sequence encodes CASSSRDGEAFF.

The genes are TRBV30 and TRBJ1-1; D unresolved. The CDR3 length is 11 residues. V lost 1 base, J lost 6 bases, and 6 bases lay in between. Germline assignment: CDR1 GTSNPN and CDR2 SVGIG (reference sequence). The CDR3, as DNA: TGTGCCTGGAGTGAGAGAGCTGAAGCTTTCTTT. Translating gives CAWSERAEAFF.

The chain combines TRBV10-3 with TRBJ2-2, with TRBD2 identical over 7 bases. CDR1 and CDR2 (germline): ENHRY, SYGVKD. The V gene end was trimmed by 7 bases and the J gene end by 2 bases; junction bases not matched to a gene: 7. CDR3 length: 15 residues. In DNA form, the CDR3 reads TGTGCCATCAATACAGCGGGGACCAACACCGGGGAGCTGTTTTTT. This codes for CAINTAGTNTGELFF.

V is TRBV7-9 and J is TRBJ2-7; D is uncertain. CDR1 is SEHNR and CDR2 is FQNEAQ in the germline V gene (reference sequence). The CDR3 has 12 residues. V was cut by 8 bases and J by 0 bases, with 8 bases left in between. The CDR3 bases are TGTGCCAGCGAAAGTCCCTCCTACGAGCAGTACTTC. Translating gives CASESPSYEQYF. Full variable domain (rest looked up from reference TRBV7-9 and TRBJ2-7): DTGVSQNPRHKITKRGQNVTFRCDPISEHNRLYWYRQTLGQGPEFLTYFQNEAQLEKSRLLSDRFSAERPKGSFSTLEIQRTEQGDSAMYLCASESPSYEQYFGPGTRLTVT.

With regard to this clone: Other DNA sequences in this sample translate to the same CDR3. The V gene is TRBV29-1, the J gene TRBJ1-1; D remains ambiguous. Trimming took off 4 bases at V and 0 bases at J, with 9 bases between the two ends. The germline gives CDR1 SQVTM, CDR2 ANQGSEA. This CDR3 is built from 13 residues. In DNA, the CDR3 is TGCAGCGTTGGAGGGCAACTGAACACTGAAGCTTTCTTT. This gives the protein CSVGGQLNTEAFF. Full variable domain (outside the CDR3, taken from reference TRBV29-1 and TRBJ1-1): SAVISQKPSRDICQRGTSLTIQCQVDSQVTMMFWYRQQPGQSLTLIATANQGSEATYESGFVIDKFPISRPNLTFSTLTVSNMSPEDSSIYLCSVGGQLNTEAFFGQGTRLTVV.

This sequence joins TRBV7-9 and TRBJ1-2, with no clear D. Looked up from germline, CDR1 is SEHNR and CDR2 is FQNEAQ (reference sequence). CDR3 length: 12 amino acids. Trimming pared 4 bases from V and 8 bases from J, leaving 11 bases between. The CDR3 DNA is TGTGCCAGCAGCTCCGAGGTTTTGGGCTACACCTTC. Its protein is CASSSEVLGYTF.

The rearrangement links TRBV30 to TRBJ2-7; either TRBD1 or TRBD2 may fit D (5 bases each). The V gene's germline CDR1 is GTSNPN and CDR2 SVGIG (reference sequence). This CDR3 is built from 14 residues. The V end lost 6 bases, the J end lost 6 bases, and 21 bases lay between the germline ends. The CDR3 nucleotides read TGTGCCTGCCCCAGGGACGGTAGCTCGTTCGAGCAGTACTTC. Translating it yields CACPRDGSSFEQYF.